This T cell receptor (beta chain) was retrieved from a study of CD8 T cells in Susac syndrome. The germline V gene encodes CDR1 LNHDA and CDR2 SQIVND (reference sequence). The CDR3 is 13 amino acids. Trimming took 2 bases from V and 4 from J, leaving 8 bases between them. Reverse transcription used about 0.45 to 1 ug RNA and random hexamers. Multiplex immunoSEQ PCR targeted 54 Vbeta and 13 Jbeta TCR beta segments. TCRdb fed the immunoSEQ multiplex PCR reads into MiXCR, producing one record per CDR3 protein. Of fewer than 250,000 distinct CDR3 sequences listed, approximately 90% are singletons. The receptor was derived from a human donor with multiple sclerosis. The chain is built from TRBV19 and TRBJ1-2; a weak D match, TRBD1 (5 bases). What was sequenced was CD8+ T cells from PBMCs. The CDR3, as DNA: TGTGCCAGTAGTATACGGCAGGGCTATGGCTACACCTTC. Residues: CASSIRQGYGYTF. The variable domain in full, with the rest retrieved from reference TRBV19 and TRBJ1-2, is DGGITQSPKYLFRKEGQNVTLSCEQNLNHDAMYWYRQDPGQGLRLIYYSQIVNDFQKGDIAEGYSVSREKKESFPLTVTSAQKNPTAFYLCASSIRQGYGYTFGSGTRLTVV.